These 8 T cell receptor beta chains share one sample of origin, sequenced in a study of CXCR3-negative and CXCR3-positive naive CD8 T cells. Study findings and constraints: TRB CDR3s of CXCR3-positive naive cells were more hydrophobic than those of CXCR3-negative naive cells.

Their specific antigens are unknown. The libraries of TRB cDNA were constructed through 5' RACE using UMI labels. TCRdb reprocessed the 5' RACE reads, with one entry per CDR3 protein and no DNA. The sample holds around 61,000 distinct CDR3 sequences. Sequenced sample: naive CXCR3+ CD8+ T cells from blood. Indicated subset: CD45RO-CCR7+CD27+CD95- naive CD8+ T cells expressing CXCR3 (TNR3+). The receptors were sampled from a human donor in good health. Some clones in this sample may be carry-over from other donors' samples.

J is TRBJ2-7 and V is TRBV19; lacking DNA, the TRBD1 call made by TCRdb goes unchecked. CDR3 length: 13 residues. CDR1 and CDR2 from the germline V gene are LNHDA and SQIVND (reference sequence). CDR3 region: CASRTGTAHEQYF.

This sequence joins TRBV12-3 or TRBV12-4 and TRBJ1-1; TCRdb returns TRBD1, unconfirmable since there is no DNA. This CDR3 spans 12 amino acids. Here the CDR3 reads CASMSGGPEAFF.

The rearrangement joins TRBV7-2 to TRBJ2-7; the TRBD1 assignment by TCRdb is unverifiable without DNA. CDR3 length equals 15 residues. Germline V gene sequence: CDR1 SGHTA, CDR2 FQGNSA. CDR3 in amino acids: CASSLVPTGGHEQYF.

This chain joins TRBV27 and TRBJ2-7; no DNA is available, so the TRBD1 call from TCRdb remains unchecked. Looked up from germline, CDR1 is MNHEY and CDR2 is SMNVEV (reference sequence). This CDR3 contains 15 residues. The CDR3 is CASSLHQDRTYEQYF.

V and J are TRBV5-6 and TRBJ2-5; the TCRdb D gene call, TRBD1, has no DNA to confirm it. The CDR3 loop spans 14 amino acids. Germline CDR1 is SGHDT and CDR2 is YYEEEE. Here the CDR3 reads CASSSARGWETQYF.

The chain uses TRBV7-9 and TRBJ2-7. The CDR3 consists of 14 residues. Per the germline V gene, CDR1 is SEHNR and CDR2 is FQNEAQ (reference sequence). The CDR3 here is CASSLLDGNYEQYF.

J is TRBJ2-3 and V is TRBV7-2; TCRdb proposes TRBD1, but this gene call is untestable without DNA. This CDR3 is 15 amino acids long. In germline, CDR1 is SGHTA, CDR2 FQGNSA. The CDR3 reads CASSLVVGAEDTQYF.

The chain joins TRBV7-3 to TRBJ2-1; there is no DNA to check the TCRdb D call of TRBD1. Germline V lookup: CDR1 SGHTA, CDR2 FQGTGA. This CDR3 is built from 13 residues. CDR3: CASSFGDSNEQFF.